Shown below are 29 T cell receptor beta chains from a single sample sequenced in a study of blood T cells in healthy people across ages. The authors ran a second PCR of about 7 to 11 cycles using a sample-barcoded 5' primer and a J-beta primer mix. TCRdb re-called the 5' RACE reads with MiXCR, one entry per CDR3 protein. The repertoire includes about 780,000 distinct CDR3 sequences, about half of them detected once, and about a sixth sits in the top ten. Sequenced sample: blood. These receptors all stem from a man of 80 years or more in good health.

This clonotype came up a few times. The CDR3 sequence is CASSSRGGFTDTQYF. The CDR3 bases are TGTGCCAGCAGCTCCCGGGGAGGGTTCACAGATACGCAGTATTTT. The V and J genes are TRBV7-3 and TRBJ2-3; 7 positions agree with TRBD2. CDR1 is SGHTA, CDR2 FQGTGA, per germline. The length of the CDR3 is 15 residues. The V and J ends lost 4 bases and 2 bases, in that order; junction bases with no gene match: 6. Full variable domain (remainder filled in from reference TRBV7-3 and TRBJ2-3): GAGVSQTPSNKVTEKGKYVELRCDPISGHTALYWYRQSLGQGPEFLIYFQGTGAADDSGLPNDRFFAVRPEGSVSTLKIQRTERGDSAVYLCASSSRGGFTDTQYFGPGTRLTVL.

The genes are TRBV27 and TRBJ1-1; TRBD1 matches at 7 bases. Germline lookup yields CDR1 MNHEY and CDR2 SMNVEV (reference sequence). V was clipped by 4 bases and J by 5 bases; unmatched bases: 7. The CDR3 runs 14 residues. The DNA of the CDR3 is TGTGCCAGCAGTTCCCACAGGGGAAGGACTGAAGCTTTCTTT. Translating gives CASSSHRGRTEAFF.

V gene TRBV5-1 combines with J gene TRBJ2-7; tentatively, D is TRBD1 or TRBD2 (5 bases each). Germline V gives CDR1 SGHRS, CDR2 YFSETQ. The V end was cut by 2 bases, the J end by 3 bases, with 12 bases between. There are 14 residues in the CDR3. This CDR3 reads CASSLAVQGYEQYF. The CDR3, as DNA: TGCGCCAGCAGCTTAGCGGTGCAGGGCTACGAGCAGTACTTC.

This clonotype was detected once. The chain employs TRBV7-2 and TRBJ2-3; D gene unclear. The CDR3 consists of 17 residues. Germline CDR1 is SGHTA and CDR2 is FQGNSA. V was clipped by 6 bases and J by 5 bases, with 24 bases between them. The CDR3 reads CASSSWDATLVVDTQYF. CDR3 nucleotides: TGTGCCAGCAGTTCCTGGGATGCTACGTTGGTTGTAGATACGCAGTATTTT. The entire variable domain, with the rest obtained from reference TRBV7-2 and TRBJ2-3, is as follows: GAGVSQSPSNKVTEKGKDVELRCDPISGHTALYWYRQSLGQGLEFLIYFQGNSAPDKSGLPSDRFSAERTGGSVSTLTIQRTQQEDSAVYLCASSSWDATLVVDTQYFGPGTRLTVL.

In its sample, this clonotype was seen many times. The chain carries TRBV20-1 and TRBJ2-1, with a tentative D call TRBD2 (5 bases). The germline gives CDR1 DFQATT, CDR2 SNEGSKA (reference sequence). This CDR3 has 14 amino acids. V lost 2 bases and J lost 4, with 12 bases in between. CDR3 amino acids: CSARRGSLYNEQFF. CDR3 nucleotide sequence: TGCAGTGCTAGACGTGGGAGTCTATACAATGAGCAGTTCTTC.

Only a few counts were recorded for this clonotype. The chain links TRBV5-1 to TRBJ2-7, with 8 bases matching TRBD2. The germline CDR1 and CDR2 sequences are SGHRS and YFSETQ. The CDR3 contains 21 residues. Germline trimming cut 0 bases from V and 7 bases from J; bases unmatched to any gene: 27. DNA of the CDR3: TGCGCCAGCAGCTTGGTCGGATCGATCTCGGCGGGAGGTAGCGGAAGGGATGAGCAGTACTTC. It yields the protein CASSLVGSISAGGSGRDEQYF.

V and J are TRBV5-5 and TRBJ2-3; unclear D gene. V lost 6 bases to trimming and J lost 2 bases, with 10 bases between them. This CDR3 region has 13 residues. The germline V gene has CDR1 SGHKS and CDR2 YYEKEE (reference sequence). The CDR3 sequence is CASNVAVTDTQYF. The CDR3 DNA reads TGTGCCAGCAATGTCGCAGTCACAGATACGCAGTATTTT.

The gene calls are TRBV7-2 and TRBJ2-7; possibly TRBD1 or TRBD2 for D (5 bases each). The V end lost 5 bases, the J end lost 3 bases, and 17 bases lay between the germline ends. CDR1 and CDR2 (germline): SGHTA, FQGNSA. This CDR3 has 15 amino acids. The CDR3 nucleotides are TGTGCCAGCAGCCACCGGGACGGCGAAGGCTACGAGCAGTACTTC. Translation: CASSHRDGEGYEQYF. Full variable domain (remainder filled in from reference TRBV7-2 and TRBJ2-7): GAGVSQSPSNKVTEKGKDVELRCDPISGHTALYWYRQSLGQGLEFLIYFQGNSAPDKSGLPSDRFSAERTGGSVSTLTIQRTQQEDSAVYLCASSHRDGEGYEQYFGPGTRLTVT.

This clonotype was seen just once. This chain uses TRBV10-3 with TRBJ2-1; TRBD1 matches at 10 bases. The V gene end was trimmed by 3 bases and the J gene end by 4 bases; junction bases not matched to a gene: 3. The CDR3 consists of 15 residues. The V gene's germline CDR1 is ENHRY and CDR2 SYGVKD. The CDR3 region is CAISERTGGYNEQFF. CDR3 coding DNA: TGTGCCATCAGTGAAAGGACAGGGGGGTACAATGAGCAGTTCTTC.

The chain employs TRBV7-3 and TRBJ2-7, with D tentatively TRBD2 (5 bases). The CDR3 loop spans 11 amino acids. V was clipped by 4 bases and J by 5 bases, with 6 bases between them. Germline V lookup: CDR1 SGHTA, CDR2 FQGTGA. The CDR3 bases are TGTGCCAGCAGCTCCGGGGACGAGCAGTACTTC. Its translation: CASSSGDEQYF.

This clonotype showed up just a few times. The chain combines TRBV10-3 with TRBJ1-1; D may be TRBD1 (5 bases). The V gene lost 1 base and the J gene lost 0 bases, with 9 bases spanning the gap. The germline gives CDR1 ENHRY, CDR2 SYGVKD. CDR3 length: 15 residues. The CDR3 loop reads CAISELGPMNTEAFF. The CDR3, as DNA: TGTGCCATCAGTGAGTTGGGGCCCATGAACACTGAAGCTTTCTTT.

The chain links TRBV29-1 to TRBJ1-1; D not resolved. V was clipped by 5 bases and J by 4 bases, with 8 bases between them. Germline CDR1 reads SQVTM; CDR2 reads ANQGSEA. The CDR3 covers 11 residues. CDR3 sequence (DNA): TGCAGCGTTCAAGTTGTCACTGAAGCTTTCTTT. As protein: CSVQVVTEAFF. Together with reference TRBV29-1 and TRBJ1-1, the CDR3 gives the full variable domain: SAVISQKPSRDICQRGTSLTIQCQVDSQVTMMFWYRQQPGQSLTLIATANQGSEATYESGFVIDKFPISRPNLTFSTLTVSNMSPEDSSIYLCSVQVVTEAFFGQGTRLTVV.

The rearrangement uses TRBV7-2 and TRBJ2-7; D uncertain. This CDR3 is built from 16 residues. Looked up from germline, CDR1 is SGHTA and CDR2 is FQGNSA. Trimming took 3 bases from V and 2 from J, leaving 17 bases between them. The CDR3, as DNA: TGTGCCAGCAGCTTCCCGTTTAATCAATGGCCCTACGAGCAGTACTTC. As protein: CASSFPFNQWPYEQYF.

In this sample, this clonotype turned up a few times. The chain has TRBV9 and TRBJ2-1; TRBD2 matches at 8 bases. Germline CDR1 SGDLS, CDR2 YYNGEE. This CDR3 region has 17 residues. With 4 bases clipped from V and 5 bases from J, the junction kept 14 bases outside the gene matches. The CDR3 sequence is CASSSSPGGIYDNEQFF. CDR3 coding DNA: TGTGCCAGCAGCTCCAGCCCGGGAGGGATTTATGACAATGAGCAGTTCTTC.

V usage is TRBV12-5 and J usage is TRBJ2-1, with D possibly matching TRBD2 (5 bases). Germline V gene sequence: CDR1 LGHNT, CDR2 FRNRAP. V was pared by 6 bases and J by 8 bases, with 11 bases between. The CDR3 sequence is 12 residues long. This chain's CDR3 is CASGPPGDEQFF. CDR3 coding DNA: TGTGCTAGTGGACCACCCGGGGATGAGCAGTTCTTC.

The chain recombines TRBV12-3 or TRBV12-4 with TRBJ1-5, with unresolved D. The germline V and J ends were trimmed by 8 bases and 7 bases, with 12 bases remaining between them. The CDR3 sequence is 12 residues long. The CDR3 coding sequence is TGTGCCAGCTGCTTAGATCAGCAGCCCCAGCATTTT. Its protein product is CASCLDQQPQHF.

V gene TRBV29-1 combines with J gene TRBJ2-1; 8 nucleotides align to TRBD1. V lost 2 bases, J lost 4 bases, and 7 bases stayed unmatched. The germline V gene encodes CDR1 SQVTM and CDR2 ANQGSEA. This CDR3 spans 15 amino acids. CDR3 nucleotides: TGCAGCGTTGAATTCCGGGACAGGAGTTACAATGAGCAGTTCTTC. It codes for CSVEFRDRSYNEQFF.

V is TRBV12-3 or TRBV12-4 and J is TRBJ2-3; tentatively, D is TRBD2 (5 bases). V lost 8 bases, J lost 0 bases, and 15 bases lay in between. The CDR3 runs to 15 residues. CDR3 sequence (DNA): TGTGCCAGCTCTGGCCTAACGGGAAGCACAGATACGCAGTATTTT. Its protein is CASSGLTGSTDTQYF.

Here the CDR3 DNA reads TGTGCCAGCAGTTTAGCCCAGGGGATAAATTCACCCCTCCACTTT. Protein sequence: CASSLAQGINSPLHF. This chain joins TRBV12-3 or TRBV12-4 and TRBJ1-6, with a possible D match to TRBD1 (6 bases). Trimming took 0 bases from V and 7 from J, leaving 10 bases between them. The CDR3 totals 15 residues.

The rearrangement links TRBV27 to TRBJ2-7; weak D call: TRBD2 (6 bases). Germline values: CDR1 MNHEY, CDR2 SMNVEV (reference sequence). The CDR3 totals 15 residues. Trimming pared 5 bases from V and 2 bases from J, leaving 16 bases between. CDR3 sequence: CASSSLGLRTYEQYF. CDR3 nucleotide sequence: TGTGCCAGCAGTAGTCTGGGACTTCGAACCTACGAGCAGTACTTC.

This CDR3 is CASSRGLMEYNEQFF. The DNA for the CDR3 is TGTGCCAGCAGCCGGGGGCTTATGGAGTACAATGAGCAGTTCTTC. The chain is built from TRBV7-9 and TRBJ2-1; the D gene could be TRBD1 or TRBD2 (6 bases each). Germline V CDR1 and CDR2: SEHNR, FQNEAQ (reference sequence). V lost 5 bases to trimming and J lost 4 bases, with 15 bases between them. The CDR3 sequence is 15 residues long.

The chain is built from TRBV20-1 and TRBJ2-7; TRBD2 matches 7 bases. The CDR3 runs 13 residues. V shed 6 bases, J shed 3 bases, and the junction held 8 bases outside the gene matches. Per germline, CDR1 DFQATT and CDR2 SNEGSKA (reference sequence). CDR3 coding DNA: TGCAGTGCCACGAGTACTAGCGACTACGAGCAGTACTTC. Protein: CSATSTSDYEQYF.

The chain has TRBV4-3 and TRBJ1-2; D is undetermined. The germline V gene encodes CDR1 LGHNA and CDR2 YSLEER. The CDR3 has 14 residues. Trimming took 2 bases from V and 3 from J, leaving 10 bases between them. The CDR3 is CASSQNPGYYGYTF. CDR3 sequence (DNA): TGCGCCAGCAGCCAAAACCCAGGATACTATGGCTACACCTTC.

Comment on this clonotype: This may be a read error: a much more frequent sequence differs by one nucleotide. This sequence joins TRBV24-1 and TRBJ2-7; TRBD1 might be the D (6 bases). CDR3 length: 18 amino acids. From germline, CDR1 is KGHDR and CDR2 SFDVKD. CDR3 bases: TGTGCCACCAGTGATCAACTACGAAGACAGGACTTCTCCCACGAGCAGTACTTC. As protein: CATSDQLRRQDFSHEQYF.

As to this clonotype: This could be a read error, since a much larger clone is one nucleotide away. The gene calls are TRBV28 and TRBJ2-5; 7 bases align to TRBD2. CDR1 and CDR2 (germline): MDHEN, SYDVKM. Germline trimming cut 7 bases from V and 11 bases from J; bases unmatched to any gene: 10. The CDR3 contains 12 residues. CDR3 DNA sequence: TGTGCCAGCATTTTTAATCTAGCGGAGCAGTACTTC. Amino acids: CASIFNLAEQYF. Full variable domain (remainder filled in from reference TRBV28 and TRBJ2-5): DVKVTQSSRYLVKRTGEKVFLECVQDMDHENMFWYRQDPGLGLRLIYFSYDVKMKEKGDIPEGYSVSREKKERFSLILESASTNQTSMYLCASIFNLAEQYFGPGTRLLVL.

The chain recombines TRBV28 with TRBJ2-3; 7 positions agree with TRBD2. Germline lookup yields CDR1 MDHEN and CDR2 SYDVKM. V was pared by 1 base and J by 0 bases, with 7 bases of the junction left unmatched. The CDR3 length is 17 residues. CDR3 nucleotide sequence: TGTGCCAGCAGTTTATTTTGGCTAGCGGAGAGCACAGATACGCAGTATTTT. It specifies CASSLFWLAESTDTQYF.

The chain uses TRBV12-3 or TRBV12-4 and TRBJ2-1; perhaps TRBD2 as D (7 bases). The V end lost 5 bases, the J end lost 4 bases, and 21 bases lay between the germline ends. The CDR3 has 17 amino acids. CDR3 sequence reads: CASSPDSAGAPYNEQFF. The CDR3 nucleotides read TGTGCCAGCAGTCCTGATTCTGCGGGGGCGCCATACAATGAGCAGTTCTTC.

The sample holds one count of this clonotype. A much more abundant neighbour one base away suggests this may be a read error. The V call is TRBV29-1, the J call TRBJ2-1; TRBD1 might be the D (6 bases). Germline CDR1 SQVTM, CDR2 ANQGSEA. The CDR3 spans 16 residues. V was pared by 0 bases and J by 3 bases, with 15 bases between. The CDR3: CSVEDQKGENYNEQFF. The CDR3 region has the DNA TGCAGCGTTGAAGATCAGAAGGGGGAAAACTACAATGAGCAGTTCTTC.

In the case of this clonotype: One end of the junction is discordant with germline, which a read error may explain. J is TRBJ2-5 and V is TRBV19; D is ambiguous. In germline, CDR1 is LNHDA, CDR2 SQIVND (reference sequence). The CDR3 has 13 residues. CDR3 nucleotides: TGTACCAGTAGTGCGGACCAGAGCGAGACCCAGTACTTC. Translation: CTSSADQSETQYF. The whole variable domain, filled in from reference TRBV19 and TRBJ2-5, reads DGGITQSPKYLFRKEGQNVTLSCEQNLNHDAMYWYRQDPGQGLRLIYYSQIVNDFQKGDIAEGYSVSREKKESFPLTVTSAQKNPTAFYLCTSSADQSETQYFGPGTRLLVL.